This TCR beta chain is from a study of T cell responses to AZD1222 COVID-19 vaccine. About the research overall: Timing groups of about 4 and about 12 weeks for second doses were pooled. Overall study findings and caveats: Repertoire samples came only from after the peak T cell response.

For this clone: Its specificity is not known.

CDR3 length: 13 residues. Deletions cut 8 bases from V and 2 bases from J, with 9 bases between. The germline gives CDR1 LGHNT, CDR2 FRNRAP. TCRdb's copy holds only in-frame clones and misses some; the assay was immunoSEQ multiplex PCR. The table includes some 130,000 clones, 88% detected once. This sequence was found in an adult in good health. The chain employs TRBV12-5 and TRBJ1-4, with a tentative D call TRBD1 (6 bases). The sequencing here drew on peripheral blood, taken on day 0 of AZD1222 vaccination. The CDR3 DNA is TGTGCTAGTCTCAGGGGCACTAATGAAAAACTGTTTTTT. Amino acid sequence: CASLRGTNEKLFF.